This T cell receptor (beta chain) appears in the sequencing data of a study of CD8+ T cells in alopecia areata. The wider study: Each day, treated patients took oral tofacitinib twice, at 5 to 10 mg per dose.

Study-wide results and limits: Among the top 100, expanded CD8+ clones were significantly decreased by tofacitinib, as was scalp clonality. Given one nonresponder, whether baseline CD8+ expansion relates to response remains uncertain.

The germline gives CDR1 LGHNA, CDR2 YSLEER. With V trimmed by 1 base and J by 9 bases, 4 bases remained unmatched. This CDR3 has 13 residues. Reverse transcribed after extraction, RNA yielded cDNA as the sequencing template. Only in-frame clones appear in the TCRdb table, and some are missing; sequencing was by immunoSEQ multiplex PCR. The sample carries hundreds of thousands of clones, approximately 67% recorded once. Treatment reported: oral pan-JAK inhibitor, 5-10 mg twice daily. Using a FACSAria, the CD4+ and CD8+ T cells were sorted from the PBMCs. A word on this clone: Its antigen is not known.

The specimen comprised CD4+ T cells sorted from blood, sampled at approximately week 42, from a patient treated with tofacitinib. The sequence was collected from a human donor with alopecia areata. This sequence joins TRBV4-3 and TRBJ1-1, with 8 bases matching TRBD1. The chain's CDR3 is CASSQVTGVKAFF. The DNA for the CDR3 is TGCGCCAGCAGCCAAGTGACAGGGGTCAAAGCTTTCTTT.